Shown below are 19 T cell receptor beta chains from a single sample sequenced in a study of CD8 T cells in Susac syndrome. Random-hexamer reverse transcription was applied to about 0.5 to 1 ug RNA. TCRdb fed the immunoSEQ multiplex PCR reads into MiXCR, producing one record per CDR3 protein. Of under 200,000 distinct CDR3 sequences in the sample, approximately 96% were seen once. The sequenced material came from CD8+ T cells from PBMCs. All receptors derive from a human donor with multiple sclerosis.

The V gene is TRBV20-1, the J gene TRBJ2-1; D is tentatively TRBD1 or TRBD2 (5 bases each). The V end lost 1 base, the J end lost 4 bases, and 14 bases lay between the germline ends. The CDR3 loop spans 15 amino acids. The germline CDR1 and CDR2 sequences are DFQATT and SNEGSKA (reference sequence). The CDR3 nucleotides read TGCAGTGCTAGAGTGAGGGACCCGCCTTACAATGAGCAGTTCTTC. The encoded protein is CSARVRDPPYNEQFF.

The chain is built from TRBV24-1 and TRBJ2-3; D ambiguous. The CDR3 is 14 amino acids. Germline CDR1 KGHDR, CDR2 SFDVKD. Trimming took off 4 bases at V and 2 bases at J, with 9 bases between the two ends. The CDR3 protein is CATSENTNTDTQYF. Here the CDR3 DNA reads TGTGCCACCAGTGAAAACACAAACACAGATACGCAGTATTTT.

This clonotype showed up just once. V gene TRBV29-1 combines with J gene TRBJ2-1, with 7 bases matching TRBD2. Germline V gene data show CDR1 as SQVTM and CDR2 as ANQGSEA. This CDR3 has 12 residues. V lost 6 bases, J lost 9 bases, and 8 bases stayed unmatched. CDR3 amino acids: CSVNGLDGEQFF. The CDR3 region has the DNA TGCAGCGTCAACGGACTAGATGGTGAGCAGTTCTTC.

The chain couples TRBV7-3 to TRBJ2-1; D is perhaps TRBD1 or TRBD2 (6 bases each). The germline V and J ends were trimmed by 2 bases and 8 bases, with 19 bases remaining between them. The CDR3 is 16 residues long. CDR1 and CDR2 (germline): SGHTA, FQGTGA. CDR3 sequence: CASSLVGGRLGDEQFF. Here the CDR3 DNA reads TGTGCCAGCAGCTTAGTTGGGGGGCGGCTCGGCGATGAGCAGTTCTTC. The complete variable domain, with remaining parts taken from reference TRBV7-3 and TRBJ2-1, reads GAGVSQTPSNKVTEKGKYVELRCDPISGHTALYWYRQSLGQGPEFLIYFQGTGAADDSGLPNDRFFAVRPEGSVSTLKIQRTERGDSAVYLCASSLVGGRLGDEQFFGPGTRLTVL.

The V gene is TRBV5-1, the J gene TRBJ1-6, with D possibly matching TRBD1 (5 bases). The V end was cut by 0 bases, the J end by 8 bases, with 12 bases between. The CDR3 has 15 amino acids. CDR1 is SGHRS and CDR2 is YFSETQ in the germline V gene. The CDR3 region is CASSLGAGMDSPLHF. CDR3 DNA: TGCGCCAGCAGCTTGGGGGCAGGGATGGATTCACCCCTCCACTTT.

V usage is TRBV25-1 and J usage is TRBJ1-2, with D uncertain. This CDR3 contains 13 residues. V lost 2 bases to trimming and J lost 3 bases, with 7 bases between them. Germline values: CDR1 MGHDK, CDR2 SYGVNS. CDR3 loop: CASSEVDDYGYTF. As DNA, the CDR3 is TGTGCCAGCAGTGAAGTGGACGACTATGGCTACACCTTC.

The rearrangement links TRBV12-3 or TRBV12-4 to TRBJ1-1; D possibly corresponds to TRBD1 (6 bases). The CDR3 is 13 amino acids. Trimming removed 7 bases at V and 2 bases at J, with 11 bases between. The CDR3 here is CASNGQPNTEAFF. CDR3 nucleotide sequence: TGTGCCAGCAACGGACAGCCCAACACTGAAGCTTTCTTT.

The rearrangement joins TRBV7-6 to TRBJ2-7; D is undetermined. Trimming took 5 bases from V and 2 from J, leaving 19 bases between them. Germline CDR1 is SGHVS and CDR2 is FNYEAQ. The CDR3 runs 16 residues. CDR3 in DNA: TGTGCCAGCAGCGCAGACCTTATCCCCCCGCCCTACGAGCAGTACTTC. Residues: CASSADLIPPPYEQYF.

This chain connects TRBV25-1 to TRBJ2-1; weak D call: TRBD2 (5 bases). The CDR3 runs to 13 residues. The germline V gene has CDR1 MGHDK and CDR2 SYGVNS. V was clipped by 7 bases and J by 0 bases, with 7 bases between them. CDR3: CASNRDSYNEQFF. CDR3 bases: TGTGCCAGCAACCGGGACTCCTACAATGAGCAGTTCTTC.

The chain combines TRBV30 with TRBJ1-5, with a weak D call TRBD1 (5 bases). Trimming took off 0 bases at V and 4 bases at J, with 10 bases between the two ends. This CDR3 is 14 amino acids long. Germline V lookup: CDR1 GTSNPN, CDR2 SVGIG (reference sequence). In DNA, the CDR3 is TGTGCCTGGAGTGTAGGGGTCCTAAATCAGCCCCAGCATTTT. Translation: CAWSVGVLNQPQHF.

CDR3 nucleotide sequence: TGTGCCACCAGTCCTACTGTTCCTGGGGACTCGCTTTATGGGGAGCTGTTTTTT. Amino acid sequence: CATSPTVPGDSLYGELFF. This chain joins TRBV24-1 and TRBJ2-2, with D tentatively TRBD2 (6 bases). Germline assignment: CDR1 KGHDR and CDR2 SFDVKD. V was shortened by 6 bases and J by 8 bases, with 27 bases between the two germline ends. The CDR3 sequence is 18 residues long.

The chain joins TRBV30 to TRBJ1-1; D gene uncertain. CDR3 length equals 15 residues. CDR1 is GTSNPN and CDR2 is SVGIG in the germline V gene (reference sequence). The germline V and J ends were trimmed by 0 bases and 0 bases, with 11 bases remaining between them. The CDR3 DNA reads TGTGCCTGGAGTGTACGTCGATTCATGAACACTGAAGCTTTCTTT. Amino acids: CAWSVRRFMNTEAFF.

This clonotype has just one count. The V call is TRBV9, the J call TRBJ2-3, with 12 bases that match TRBD2. Germline loops: CDR1 SGDLS, CDR2 YYNGEE. The CDR3 contains 15 residues. Unmatched junction bases numbered 2, after V lost 2 bases and J lost 4 bases. The CDR3 here is CASSVTSGSSDTQYF. The CDR3 DNA sequence: TGTGCCAGCAGCGTGACTAGCGGGAGTTCAGATACGCAGTATTTT.

Here the CDR3 DNA reads TGCAGTCTCAGACTAGCAGATACGCAGTATTTT. This codes for CSLRLADTQYF. The V and J genes are TRBV20-1 and TRBJ2-3; possible D gene TRBD2, 6 bases. V was pared by 8 bases and J by 4 bases, with 10 bases between. The germline V gene encodes CDR1 DFQATT and CDR2 SNEGSKA (reference sequence). CDR3 length: 11 amino acids.

The gene calls are TRBV27 and TRBJ2-3, with D maybe TRBD2 (6 bases). CDR3 length equals 17 residues. Trimming pared 6 bases from V and 5 bases from J, leaving 24 bases between. From germline, CDR1 is MNHEY and CDR2 SMNVEV (reference sequence). CDR3 coding DNA: TGTGCCAGCAGCCCCCACCCTCCGGGGGACGGGATAGATACGCAGTATTTT. Translating it yields CASSPHPPGDGIDTQYF.

This rearrangement joins TRBV15 to TRBJ2-1; 9 bases align to TRBD2. The V gene end was trimmed by 11 bases and the J gene end by 16 bases; junction bases not matched to a gene: 18. In germline, CDR1 is LNHNV, CDR2 YYDKDF (reference sequence). The CDR3 runs to 13 residues. The CDR3 loop is CAFGGGRAGERFF. The CDR3, as DNA: TGTGCCTTCGGCGGCGGGAGGGCCGGTGAGCGTTTCTTC.

This clonotype was counted once. The chain joins TRBV12-5 to TRBJ1-2, with 7 bases fitting TRBD1. There are 14 residues in the CDR3. Germline V CDR1 and CDR2: LGHNT, FRNRAP. The V segment lost 0 bases and the J segment 4 bases; nucleotides outside the gene matches: 2. CDR3 bases: TGTGCTAGTGGTTTGGTACGGGACAGCTATGGCTACACCTTC. The encoded protein is CASGLVRDSYGYTF.

The CDR3 loop is CSVEEIEAFF. The CDR3 nucleotides are TGCAGCGTTGAGGAGATTGAAGCTTTCTTT. The V call is TRBV29-1, the J call TRBJ1-1; D not resolved. CDR3 length: 10 amino acids. Trimming took 3 bases from V and 7 from J, leaving 6 bases between them. Germline CDR1 and CDR2: SQVTM and ANQGSEA.

The chain combines TRBV7-9 with TRBJ2-3; 13 bases are a match to TRBD2. V was clipped by 6 bases and J by 1 base; unmatched bases: 7. The CDR3 runs 17 residues. Germline values: CDR1 SEHNR, CDR2 FQNEAQ (reference sequence). This CDR3 reads CASRPSGTSGGTDTQYF. The CDR3 DNA reads as TGTGCCAGCAGACCTTCCGGGACTAGCGGGGGCACAGATACGCAGTATTTT.